Presented here are 14 T cell receptor beta chains from one specimen sequenced in a study of blood T cells in healthy people across ages. PCR was performed a second time for roughly 7 to 11 cycles using a sample-barcoded 5' primer and a J-beta primer mix. TCRdb used MiXCR to reprocess the 5' RACE reads, holding one entry per CDR3 protein. The table shows approximately 680,000 distinct CDR3 sequences, with approximately 29% occurring only once. Specimen: blood. The origin of the receptors is a woman aged 80 or older in good health.

This clonotype has a handful of counts. The gene calls are TRBV12-3 or TRBV12-4 and TRBJ2-3; 8 positions agree with TRBD2. The CDR3 is made up of 15 amino acids. V lost 6 bases to trimming and J lost 3 bases; unmatched junction nucleotides: 8. DNA for the CDR3: TGTGCCAGCAGCTGGGGACTAGATAGGACAGATACGCAGTATTTT. Protein sequence: CASSWGLDRTDTQYF.

This clonotype was counted ten times or more. This chain connects TRBV24-1 to TRBJ1-5; D uncertain. CDR3 length: 13 residues. With 5 bases removed from V and 7 bases from J, the gap between germline ends came to 11 bases. Germline V gene lookup returns CDR1 KGHDR and CDR2 SFDVKD. The CDR3 bases are TGTGCCACCAGTGGGGAAAATTGGCAGCCCCAGCATTTT. Its translation: CATSGENWQPQHF.

The gene calls are TRBV27 and TRBJ1-1; D is perhaps TRBD1 (5 bases). V was shortened by 5 bases and J by 1 base, with 14 bases between the two germline ends. CDR3 length equals 15 residues. Germline CDR1 is MNHEY and CDR2 is SMNVEV (reference sequence). The CDR3 spells CASSPLGGGNTEAFF. CDR3 bases: TGTGCCAGCAGTCCCCTGGGGGGAGGGAACACTGAAGCTTTCTTT.

The chain has TRBV28 and TRBJ1-2; the D is unclear. Germline V gene lookup returns CDR1 MDHEN and CDR2 SYDVKM. The CDR3 is 15 residues long. Trimming took 6 bases from V and 0 from J, leaving 14 bases between them. CDR3 in DNA: TGTGCCAGCAGCCTAAACCTGAAGGCTAACTATGGCTACACCTTC. Protein sequence: CASSLNLKANYGYTF.

This clonotype was found many times. This sequence joins TRBV29-1 and TRBJ1-2; D may be TRBD1 (6 bases). The CDR3 has 11 amino acids. The germline V gene has CDR1 SQVTM and CDR2 ANQGSEA. Trimming shortened V by 4 bases and J by 7 bases, and 10 bases separated the two germline ends. The CDR3 reads CSVVTGTGYTF. CDR3 in DNA: TGCAGCGTTGTCACAGGGACTGGCTACACCTTC.

With respect to this clonotype: Being one base from a much bigger clone, this may be a read error. V usage is TRBV5-4 and J usage is TRBJ2-5; 7 bases map to TRBD1. V was clipped by 0 bases and J by 11 bases; unmatched bases: 16. This CDR3 spans 16 amino acids. Germline-derived CDR1 and CDR2 are SGHNT and YYREEE (reference sequence). CDR3 sequence: CASSLADRASYNEQYF. CDR3 in DNA: TGTGCCAGCAGCTTGGCCGACAGGGCATCGTACAATGAGCAGTACTTC.

The chain joins TRBV29-1 to TRBJ2-3; unclear D gene. This CDR3 has 12 residues. V gave up 6 bases and J gave up 0 bases, with 7 bases separating them. Germline assignment: CDR1 SQVTM and CDR2 ANQGSEA. CDR3: CSVLPSTDTQYF. The CDR3 coding sequence is TGCAGCGTACTACCCAGCACAGATACGCAGTATTTT.

CDR3 nucleotides: TGCAGTGCCGCGGGCAAGATCAACACTGAAGCTTTCTTT. This sequence encodes CSAAGKINTEAFF. V and J are TRBV20-1 and TRBJ1-1; D remains unclear. Per the germline V gene, CDR1 is DFQATT and CDR2 is SNEGSKA (reference sequence). The CDR3 totals 13 residues. The V end lost 6 bases, the J end lost 2 bases, and 13 bases lay between the germline ends.

V gene TRBV7-8 combines with J gene TRBJ1-1; 10 nucleotides align to TRBD1. V shed 5 bases and J 1 base; nucleotides not matched to a gene: 13. Germline assignment: CDR1 SGHVS and CDR2 FQNEAQ. The CDR3 is 18 residues long. CDR3: CASSRERQGAISNTEAFF. CDR3 nucleotides: TGTGCCAGCAGCAGAGAGCGACAGGGGGCGATTTCGAACACTGAAGCTTTCTTT.

This clonotype was recorded at least ten times. This rearrangement joins TRBV5-5 to TRBJ2-1; maybe TRBD2 (5 bases). The germline gives CDR1 SGHKS, CDR2 YYEKEE (reference sequence). Between the trimmed V and J ends, which lost 8 bases and 1 base, there was a span of 16 bases. The CDR3 runs 15 residues. The CDR3 coding sequence is TGTGCCAGTAACTCTGCGAGAGGGTCCTACAATGAGCAGTTCTTC. As protein: CASNSARGSYNEQFF.

A remark on this clonotype: This may come from a read error, since a much larger clone is one base off. V and J are TRBV9 and TRBJ1-2, with 10 bases aligning to TRBD1. CDR3 size: 15 residues. Trimming took 3 bases from V and 6 from J; bases not matched to a gene: 8. Germline assignment: CDR1 SGDLS and CDR2 YYNGEE. The CDR3 loop reads CASSGGTGDRHGYTF. The CDR3 DNA reads TGTGCCAGCAGCGGTGGGACAGGGGATAGGCATGGCTACACCTTC.

In this sample, this clonotype turned up many times. The chain couples TRBV6-2 or TRBV6-3 to TRBJ2-7, with TRBD2 matching over 12 bases. The germline V gene encodes CDR1 MNHEY and CDR2 SVGEGT. Trimming took 4 bases from V and 3 from J; bases not matched to a gene: 4. This CDR3 has 15 residues. For the CDR3, the DNA is TGTGCCAGCAGTTCCGCGACTAGCGGGGGCTACGAGCAGTACTTC. Translated: CASSSATSGGYEQYF.

This clonotype was seen only a few times. The chain employs TRBV10-3 and TRBJ2-2, with 7 bases lining up with TRBD2. Germline-derived CDR1 and CDR2 are ENHRY and SYGVKD. V lost 3 bases to trimming and J lost 4 bases; unmatched junction nucleotides: 2. The CDR3 runs to 14 residues. CDR3 in DNA: TGTGCCATCAGTGACAGGGAGGGCACCGGGGAGCTGTTTTTT. Translated: CAISDREGTGELFF.

This clonotype was counted between two and nine times. The chain carries TRBV19 and TRBJ2-2, with 7 bases identical to TRBD2. Unmatched junction bases numbered 6, after V lost 4 bases and J lost 4 bases. CDR1 and CDR2 (germline): LNHDA, SQIVND (reference sequence). CDR3 size: 15 residues. The CDR3, as DNA: TGTGCCAGTAGTACTAGACTAGCACCCACCGGGGAGCTGTTTTTT. Protein: CASSTRLAPTGELFF.